The 21 T cell receptor beta chains in this list originate from one sample, sequenced in a study of cytomegalovirus exposure and HLA in healthy donors. With 60 Vbeta and 13 Jbeta primers, the PCR was carried out. The data were produced by immunoSEQ multiplex PCR, yet TCRdb's version contains in-frame clones alone and is incomplete. The sample carries roughly 160,000 clones, 75% recorded once. Input material: PBMCs. The source of these receptors is a middle-aged woman in good health and CMV-seropositive.

As for this clone: The CDR3 carries no conserved terminal phenylalanine or tryptophan, so it likely arises from a read error. The limits of the CDR3 on the DNA are not certain, so only TCRdb's listed CDR3 is given. Here the CDR3 reads CASRETGQGWL. V is TRBV6-1 and J is TRBJ1-1; the table's D call of TRBD1 was not tested on the DNA. From its first to its last residue, the CDR3 has 11 amino acids. Per germline, CDR1 MNHNS and CDR2 SASEGT.

The chain recombines TRBV7-2 with TRBJ1-4, with D uncertain. The CDR3 runs to 15 residues. Trimming took off 5 bases at V and 0 bases at J, with 10 bases between the two ends. From germline, CDR1 is SGHTA and CDR2 FQGNSA. CDR3 in DNA: TGTGCCAGCAGCCCCCAGGTAGCAACTAATGAAAAACTGTTTTTT. Translated, it gives CASSPQVATNEKLFF.

This clone was counted a single time. The V call is TRBV5-1, the J call TRBJ2-6, with 12 bases matching TRBD1. This CDR3 region has 20 residues. Germline CDR1 SGHRS, CDR2 YFSETQ. J gave up 0 bases and V 4 bases, and 11 bases lay outside the gene matches. The CDR3 region is CASSQPGTGGQSSGANVLTF. CDR3 nucleotides: TGCGCCAGCAGCCAACCCGGGACAGGGGGCCAAAGCTCTGGGGCCAACGTCCTGACTTTC.

The V call is TRBV28, the J call TRBJ1-3; D remains ambiguous. This CDR3 region has 12 residues. The V gene lost 1 base and the J gene lost 8 bases, with 6 bases spanning the gap. Per the germline V gene, CDR1 is MDHEN and CDR2 is SYDVKM. As DNA, the CDR3 is TGTGCCAGCAGTTTATTACGGGACACCATATATTTT. This gives the protein CASSLLRDTIYF.

This sequence joins TRBV2 and TRBJ1-2; no reliable D call. V shed 9 bases and J shed 1 base, with 6 bases lying between them. The germline gives CDR1 SNHLY, CDR2 FYNNEI. This CDR3 contains 11 residues. The CDR3 DNA reads as TGTGCCAGTCAGGTTAACTATGGCTACACCTTC. Protein sequence: CASQVNYGYTF.

The rearrangement joins TRBV19 to TRBJ2-7; D is uncertain. V was clipped by 5 bases and J by 2 bases, with 13 bases between them. The CDR3 extends over 14 amino acids. From germline, CDR1 is LNHDA and CDR2 SQIVND (reference sequence). The DNA of the CDR3 is TGTGCCAGTAGTCACCCGAGTAGTACCTACGAGCAGTACTTC. Its protein product is CASSHPSSTYEQYF.

This clone was detected a few times. V is TRBV7-9 and J is TRBJ1-1; TRBD1 agrees at 12 bases. Germline CDR1 and CDR2: SEHNR and FQNEAQ (reference sequence). CDR3 length: 17 residues. After removal of 5 bases from V and 1 base from J, the junction contained 8 bases not matched to a gene. CDR3 amino acids: CASSLLGTGGKNTEAFF. In nucleotides, the CDR3 is TGTGCCAGCAGCCTACTCGGGACAGGGGGCAAGAACACTGAAGCTTTCTTT.

This chain links TRBV7-9 with TRBJ1-2; D is unresolved. Looked up from germline, CDR1 is SEHNR and CDR2 is FQNEAQ (reference sequence). The V end was cut by 0 bases, the J end by 8 bases, with 10 bases between. The CDR3 extends over 13 amino acids. CDR3 region: CASSLAGSGGYTF. CDR3 coding DNA: TGTGCCAGCAGCTTAGCGGGTTCGGGGGGCTACACCTTC.

This rearrangement joins TRBV28 to TRBJ1-5, with 8 bases that match TRBD1. Trimming took 2 bases from V and 5 from J; bases not matched to a gene: 5. Germline values: CDR1 MDHEN, CDR2 SYDVKM. The length of the CDR3 is 15 residues. In DNA form, the CDR3 reads TGTGCCAGCAGTTTACTCGACAGGGGTTATCAGCCCCAGCATTTT. Protein product: CASSLLDRGYQPQHF. The whole variable domain, remainder taken from reference TRBV28 and TRBJ1-5, is DVKVTQSSRYLVKRTGEKVFLECVQDMDHENMFWYRQDPGLGLRLIYFSYDVKMKEKGDIPEGYSVSREKKERFSLILESASTNQTSMYLCASSLLDRGYQPQHFGDGTRLSIL.

This rearrangement joins TRBV7-6 to TRBJ2-1, with TRBD2 matching 10 bases. CDR1 SGHVS and CDR2 FNYEAQ come from the germline V gene. The V and J ends lost 4 bases and 11 bases, in that order; junction bases with no gene match: 11. The CDR3 length is 15 residues. The CDR3 is CASSSIAGGLTQQFF. In nucleotides, the CDR3 is TGTGCCAGCAGCTCGATAGCGGGGGGTTTGACTCAGCAGTTCTTC.

This clone was recorded a few times. The chain couples TRBV2 to TRBJ2-1; no definite D call. The germline gives CDR1 SNHLY, CDR2 FYNNEI. V dropped 0 bases and J dropped 7 bases, with 13 bases sitting between them. The CDR3 contains 15 residues. This CDR3 is CASSEALQQLNEQFF. In nucleotides, the CDR3 is TGTGCCAGCAGTGAAGCGCTTCAACAGCTTAATGAGCAGTTCTTC.

The chain recombines TRBV29-1 with TRBJ2-5; 14 bases are shared with TRBD2. V lost 4 bases to trimming and J lost 4 bases; unmatched junction nucleotides: 2. From germline, CDR1 is SQVTM and CDR2 ANQGSEA. The CDR3 runs 14 residues. The CDR3 here is CSVGLAGGRETQYF. CDR3 in DNA: TGCAGCGTTGGACTAGCGGGAGGGCGAGAGACCCAGTACTTC.

This clone was observed a handful of times. The rearrangement links TRBV6-1 to TRBJ1-2; 8 bases fit TRBD1. Trimming at V came to 4 bases and at J to 3 bases, leaving 4 bases not matched to a gene. This CDR3 has 14 residues. Germline assignment: CDR1 MNHNS and CDR2 SASEGT. CDR3 nucleotides: TGTGCCAGCAGTGGCGACAGGGGCTACTATGGCTACACCTTC. Protein: CASSGDRGYYGYTF.

The chain recombines TRBV5-6 with TRBJ2-7; D might be TRBD2 (6 bases). Germline V CDR1 and CDR2: SGHDT, YYEEEE. Trimming removed 4 bases at V and 0 bases at J, with 11 bases between. The CDR3 runs 14 residues. The CDR3 nucleotides read TGTGCCAGCAGCCTATACGGGAGCTCCTACGAGCAGTACTTC. It yields the protein CASSLYGSSYEQYF.

The chain combines TRBV11-3 with TRBJ2-5; 13 bases map to TRBD2. The CDR3 covers 15 residues. J gave up 4 bases and V 1 base, and 0 bases lay outside the gene matches. Germline CDR1 is SGHNT and CDR2 is YENEEA. CDR3 sequence reads: CASSLGTSGRETQYF. CDR3 nucleotide sequence: TGTGCCAGCAGCTTAGGGACTAGCGGGAGAGAGACCCAGTACTTC.

This clone was found a few times. V usage is TRBV7-9 and J usage is TRBJ1-6; TRBD1 matches 7 bases. CDR3 length: 16 residues. CDR1 and CDR2 (germline): SEHNR, FQNEAQ (reference sequence). V shed 8 bases, J shed 4 bases, and the junction held 11 bases outside the gene matches. CDR3 residues: CASGGDRALYNSPLHF. As DNA, the CDR3 is TGTGCCAGCGGGGGCGACAGGGCGTTATATAATTCACCCCTCCACTTT. Together with reference TRBV7-9 and TRBJ1-6, the CDR3 gives the full variable domain: DTGVSQNPRHKITKRGQNVTFRCDPISEHNRLYWYRQTLGQGPEFLTYFQNEAQLEKSRLLSDRFSAERPKGSFSTLEIQRTEQGDSAMYLCASGGDRALYNSPLHFGNGTRLTVT.

V usage is TRBV4-1 and J usage is TRBJ2-1; weak D call: TRBD2 (6 bases). CDR1 and CDR2 from the germline V gene are MGHRA and YSYEKL. V was pared by 1 base and J by 7 bases, with 17 bases between. The CDR3 has 16 amino acids. CDR3 sequence (DNA): TGCGCCAGCAGCCAAGTGCGGGACCCCCCTGGGAATGAGCAGTTCTTC. Its translation is CASSQVRDPPGNEQFF.

This clone was seen more than once but under ten times. The J gene is TRBJ2-5, the V gene TRBV5-1, with 10 positions matching TRBD2. The J call is uncertain, as TRBJ2-7 better fits the DNA end. Per germline, CDR1 SGHRS and CDR2 YFSETQ. The CDR3 sequence is 14 residues long. CDR3 sequence: CASSLWTSGNEQYF. CDR3 coding DNA: TGCGCCAGCAGCCTCTGGACTAGCGGAAACGAGCAGTACTTC.

This chain joins TRBV19 and TRBJ2-1; D is possibly TRBD2 (5 bases). Trimming removed 5 bases from V and 9 bases from J, with 20 bases in between. CDR1 is LNHDA, CDR2 SQIVND, per germline (reference sequence). The CDR3 sequence is 15 residues long. The CDR3 protein is CASSPAASRRSEQFF. CDR3 coding DNA: TGTGCCAGTAGTCCTGCGGCTAGCAGGAGGTCTGAGCAGTTCTTC.

On this clone itself: A junction end diverges from the germline sequence, so it may reflect a read error. The chain has TRBV7-7 and TRBJ2-5; 14 positions agree with TRBD2. The CDR3 is 17 residues long. Looked up from germline, CDR1 is SSHAT and CDR2 is FNYEAQ (reference sequence). The CDR3 is CASSLSPGLAGVGTQYF. The CDR3 DNA reads as TGTGCTAGCAGCTTATCCCCGGGACTAGCGGGAGTAGGGACCCAGTACTTC. The full variable domain, rest sourced from reference TRBV7-7 and TRBJ2-5, is GAGVSQSPRYKVTKRGQDVTLRCDPISSHATLYWYQQALGQGPEFLTYFNYEAQPDKSGLPSDRFSAERPEGSISTLTIQRTEQRDSAMYRCASSLSPGLAGVGTQYFGPGTRLLVL.

The chain employs TRBV29-1 and TRBJ2-1; 7 nucleotides match TRBD1. The CDR3 totals 18 residues. The ends lost 4 bases at V and 5 bases at J; junction bases unmatched: 20. CDR1 SQVTM and CDR2 ANQGSEA come from the germline V gene. In DNA form, the CDR3 reads TGCAGCGTTGTGGGCGGAGAGATAGGGGGCATTATACACAATGAGCAGTTCTTC. The encoded protein is CSVVGGEIGGIIHNEQFF.